This TCR beta chain was obtained from a study of cytomegalovirus exposure and HLA in healthy donors. With 60 Vbeta and 13 Jbeta primers, the PCR was carried out. Here immunoSEQ multiplex PCR was the method, and the copy in TCRdb shows in-frame clones only, minus some. The data contain approximately 100,000 clones, 77% of them seen just once; the ten biggest clones take up roughly 9.7%. Unrecorded immune exposures were likely, despite nominal health at sampling. Comments on this clone: Its specificity is unknown.

Findings and caveats of the study: Generally TCR sequences proved uncommon, though certain public TCRs appeared in numerous donors. Confirmation in vitro established that a few CMV-associated chains were specific for CMV antigens.

The sequencing sample was made of PBMCs. The TCR was taken from a man aged 35 to 55 in good health and CMV-seropositive.

CDR3 sequence reads: CASSGGTGKSEQYF. CDR3 DNA sequence: TGCGCCAGCAGCGGAGGGACAGGGAAGAGTGAGCAGTACTTC. The rearrangement uses TRBV5-1 and TRBJ2-7, with 9 bases matching TRBD1. Germline loops: CDR1 SGHRS, CDR2 YFSETQ. Germline trimming cut 4 bases from V and 7 bases from J; bases unmatched to any gene: 9. This CDR3 contains 14 residues.